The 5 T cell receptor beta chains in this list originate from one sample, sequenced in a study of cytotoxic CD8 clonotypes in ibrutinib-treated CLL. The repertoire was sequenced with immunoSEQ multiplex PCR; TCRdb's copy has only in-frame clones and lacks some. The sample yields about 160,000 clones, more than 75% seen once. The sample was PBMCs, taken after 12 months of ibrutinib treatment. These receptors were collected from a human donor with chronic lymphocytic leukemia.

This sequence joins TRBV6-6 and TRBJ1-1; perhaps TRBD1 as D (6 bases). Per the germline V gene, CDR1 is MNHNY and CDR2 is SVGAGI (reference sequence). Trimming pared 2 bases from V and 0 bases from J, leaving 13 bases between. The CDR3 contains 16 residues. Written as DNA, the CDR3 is TGTGCCAGCAGTTACGGACAGTCCTGGATGAACACTGAAGCTTTCTTT. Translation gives CASSYGQSWMNTEAFF.

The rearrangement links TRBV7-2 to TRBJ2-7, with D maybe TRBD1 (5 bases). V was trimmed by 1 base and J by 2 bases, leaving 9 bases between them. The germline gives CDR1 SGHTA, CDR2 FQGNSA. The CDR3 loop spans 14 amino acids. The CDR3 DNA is TGTGCCAGCAGCTTAGGCAGGGCTACCTACGAGCAGTACTTC. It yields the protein CASSLGRATYEQYF.

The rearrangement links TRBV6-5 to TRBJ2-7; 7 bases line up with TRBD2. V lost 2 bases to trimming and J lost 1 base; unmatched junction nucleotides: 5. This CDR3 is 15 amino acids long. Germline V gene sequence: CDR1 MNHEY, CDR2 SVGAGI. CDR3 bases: TGTGCCAGCAGTTACGAGGGGACTAATTCCTACGAGCAGTACTTC. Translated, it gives CASSYEGTNSYEQYF.

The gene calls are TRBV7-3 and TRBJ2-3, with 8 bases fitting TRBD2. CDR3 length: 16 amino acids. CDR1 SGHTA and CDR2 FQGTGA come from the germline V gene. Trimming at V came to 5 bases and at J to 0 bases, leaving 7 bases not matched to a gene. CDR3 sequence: CASSLAAGASTDTQYF. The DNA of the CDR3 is TGTGCCAGCAGCCTAGCAGCGGGGGCGAGCACAGATACGCAGTATTTT.

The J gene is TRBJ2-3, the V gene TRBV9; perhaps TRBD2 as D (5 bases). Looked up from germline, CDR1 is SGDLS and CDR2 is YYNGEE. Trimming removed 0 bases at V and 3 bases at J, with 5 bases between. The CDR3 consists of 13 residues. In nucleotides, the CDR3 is TGTGCCAGCAGCGTAGTAGCGACAGATACGCAGTATTTT. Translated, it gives CASSVVATDTQYF.